This section outlines one T cell receptor beta chain sequence together with its context. Its specificity is unknown. The data were obtained in a study of shared clonotypes between healthy human individuals. Study-wide findings and caveats: Rarefaction gave evidence that sorted-subset sequencing remained incomplete despite large depth. Researchers found naive subsets generally carried larger estimated richness than memory subsets. In a handful of donors, roughly 5.2% of naive CD4 clonotypes appeared in common.

The CDR3 totals 18 residues. Trimming took off 3 bases at V and 1 base at J, with 21 bases between the two ends. Germline V lookup: CDR1 LNHNV, CDR2 YYDKDF (reference sequence). Profiling relied on immunoSEQ multiplex PCR, and the TCRdb table lists in-frame clones only, not all of them. The sample has about 2.4 million clones; roughly 93% are singletons. The study separated CD4+ cells into CD45RA+ naive and CD45RA-negative memory subsets. Source material: naive CD4+ T cells from PBMCs. Subset here: CD45RA+ positively selected. The TCR comes from a man aged 18 to 29 in good health. Some clones in this sample may be carry-over from other donors' samples. The chain has TRBV15 and TRBJ1-1; TRBD1 might be the D (6 bases). CDR3 sequence: CATSRWGGGQGKNTEAFF. The CDR3 DNA reads TGTGCCACCAGCAGGTGGGGTGGAGGGCAGGGGAAGAACACTGAAGCTTTCTTT. Full variable domain (remainder filled in from reference TRBV15 and TRBJ1-1): DAMVIQNPRYQVTQFGKPVTLSCSQTLNHNVMYWYQQKSSQAPKLLFHYYDKDFNNEADTPDNFQSRRPNTSFCFLDIRSPGLGDTAMYLCATSRWGGGQGKNTEAFFGQGTRLTVV.